This T cell receptor (beta chain) is drawn from a study of Graves' ophthalmopathy and Graves' hyperthyroidism (dated by TCRdb to between 2018 and 2020). Background on the whole study: Peripheral blood was collected at initial diagnosis, before any treatment. The study used TCR beta repertoire signatures to distinguish Graves' ophthalmopathy from Graves' hyperthyroidism and to predict progression to ophthalmopathy. In total, 135 blood samples were TCR-sequenced: fewer than 50 ophthalmopathy, some 75 hyperthyroidism and roughly 17 hyperthyroidism-to-ophthalmopathy patients. To explore V-J signatures that separate ophthalmopathy from hyperthyroidism, a discovery set of about a hundred patients was enrolled, consisting of fewer than 45 with ophthalmopathy and approximately 57 with stable hyperthyroidism. An independent validation cohort comprised 18 hyperthyroidism patients and roughly 15 patients who later progressed from hyperthyroidism to ophthalmopathy. T-cell repertoires of thyroid tissue and blood were compared in several hyperthyroidism patients. Following sampling, methimazole starting at 30 mg daily was administered to hyperthyroidism patients, and high-dose intravenous methylprednisolone was administered to ophthalmopathy patients. The 95 to 100 discovery patients were randomly split 7:3 into training and test sets.

For repertoire sequencing, the TCR beta CDR3 regions were amplified from RNA transcripts. A first-round RT-PCR used HTBI primers with the Qiagen OneStep RT-PCR kit, followed by a second-round multiplex PCR, size selection and purification. Libraries were sequenced on an Illumina HiSeq2000 using paired-end 100 bp reads. Regarding the original processing steps: SOAPnuke was used to process the reads, throwing out any read that had adapters, had uncalled bases, had a mean Phred below 15, or lacked an exact constant-primer or identifier match. High-quality paired reads were merged with COPE v1.2.5. Clonotypes were defined as unique nucleotide sequences and were aligned to IMGT TRB V, D and J references using MiTCR v1.1. Analysis was restricted to V-J combinations with a frequency above 0.0001, which covered roughly 99% of repertoires. For each V-J combination, a TCR clonal expansion and chaos score was defined as F50 clonal expansion divided by the chaos observed in the TCRdist matrix. Welch's t-statistics and random forest were used to reduce features to 13 V-J combinations, which were fed into a naive Bayes classifier. Thyroid-blood repertoire similarity was quantified with the Morisita-Horn index. TCRdb reanalyzed the raw reads on its own, using fastp at Q25 for trimming and MiXCR for clone calling, and kept in-frame beta chains. Records with the same CDR3 protein are collapsed into one entry carrying the most frequent genes and DNA. What appears here as the V and J calls and clone size reflects TCRdb's work, not the paper's. This sample comprises just over 600,000 distinct CDR3 sequences, roughly 20% of them detected only once. Roughly 6.9% of the sample comes from the top ten.

About this clonotype itself: What antigen it recognizes has not been identified. The record has no base qualities; no much larger clone is one base away.

Hyperthyroidism was considered stable if no progression to ophthalmopathy occurred within 18 months of follow-up. The hyperthyroidism patients were 18 to 65 years old and newly diagnosed, with a disease duration of less than 2 months. Patients were excluded if they had other autoimmune diseases, uncontrolled infections, pregnancy or lactation. Diagnosis relied on clinical symptoms, serum thyroxine, TRAb, thyroid ultrasound and orbital computed tomography. Using Ficoll-Paque density gradient centrifugation, PBMCs were isolated from 9.5 to 10 ml of fresh peripheral blood. Trizol reagent was used to extract the total RNA, and its quality was then checked on an Agilent 2100 Bioanalyzer. Results the study describes overall, beyond this receptor: Among expanded thyroid clonotypes with frequency above 0.001, most also showed up in blood, which suggests that blood repertoires may reflect the thyroid immune response. No statistical method was used to set the sample size in advance, and the investigators knew which group each participant was assigned to. In validation, the model predicted ophthalmopathy progression with nearly 71% sensitivity and 72.22% specificity; more than ten predicted patients were CT-confirmed with GO in a median of approximately six months. In cross-validation, the 13-signature model distinguished ophthalmopathy from stable hyperthyroidism with almost 90% sensitivity and approximately 81% specificity, and in the test set the corresponding values were approximately 80% and 68%.

The sample taken for sequencing was peripheral blood. The receptor's source is a woman aged 18-29 years with stable Graves' hyperthyroidism. Some clones in this sample may be carry-over from other donors' samples. Donor details come from another sample of the same person, matched by shared clones.

The CDR3 reads as follows: CASSPTGMANIQYF. The sequence in DNA is TGCGCCAGCAGCCCGACAGGGATGGCAAACATTCAGTACTTC. The rearranged segments are TRBV5-1 and TRBJ2-4; a stretch of 7 junction bases matches TRBD1. The CDR3, cysteine through phenylalanine, is 14 amino acids long. Just CDR3 DNA is preserved here, 42 bases in frame from base 1. The germline V gene yields SGHRS for CDR1 and YFSETQ for CDR2. Compared with germline, V lacks 4 bases and J lacks 6 bases; bases without a gene match: 7.